This T cell receptor (beta chain) was identified in a study of vaccination and CD4 T cells after COVID-19. The treatment: approximately 9-day PBMC culture with coronavirus spike peptide pools or control peptides (ViraFEST assay). Remarks on this clonotype: Its target is not known.

Per germline, CDR1 SEHNR and CDR2 FQNEAQ (reference sequence). V lost 2 bases to trimming and J lost 4 bases; unmatched junction nucleotides: 8. The CDR3 contains 16 residues. Oncomine TCR Beta short-read sequencing was applied to DNA from cultured CD4+ T cells. MiXCR, applied by TCRdb to the PCR reads, yields one record per CDR3 protein. The profile shows around 20,000 distinct CDR3 sequences, around 40% of them singletons. The sequence derives from a human donor who received a COVID-19 vaccine. The sample in question was CD4+ T cells from blood, cultured in vitro, obtained before SARS-CoV-2 vaccination. The genes are TRBV7-9 and TRBJ2-5; 9 bases map to TRBD1. CDR3 coding DNA: TGTGCCAGCAGCTTAAAAGTGGGGACAGGGTCAGAGACCCAGTACTTC. It yields the protein CASSLKVGTGSETQYF.